This T cell receptor (beta chain) was captured by sequencing in a study of cytomegalovirus exposure and HLA in healthy donors. The PCR had 60 Vbeta and 13 Jbeta primers. Using immunoSEQ multiplex PCR, the repertoire was profiled, and TCRdb retains in-frame clones only, with some absent. The sample shows some 70,000 clones, around 84% of them seen only once. This clone was observed a handful of times. The germline V gene has CDR1 SGHRS and CDR2 YFSETQ. The length of the CDR3 is 14 residues. With V trimmed by 3 bases and J by 3 bases, 2 bases remained unmatched. The specimen was PBMCs. This TCR came from a woman aged 50 to 65 in good health and CMV-seronegative. This chain uses TRBV5-1 with TRBJ2-5; 10 bases map to TRBD1. The CDR3 loop reads CASSSGTGEETQYF. For the CDR3, the DNA is TGCGCCAGCAGCTCCGGGACAGGGGAAGAGACCCAGTACTTC.